This T cell receptor (beta chain) was identified during a study of CD8+ T cells in alopecia areata. Study-level points and caveats: Besides other cells, scalp samples also yield sequences of resident alphabeta T cells from normal skin. Numerous expanded lesional clones remained in scalp and blood during tofacitinib.

This clone was observed a few times. The target antigen is unknown. The identical CDR3 is also encoded by other nucleotide sequences in the sample. Treatment in this sample: oral pan-JAK inhibitor, 5-10 mg twice daily. Separation by sorting yielded CD4+ and CD8+ T cells from PBMCs. The sequencing template was cDNA reverse transcribed from extracted RNA. TCRdb's copy holds only in-frame clones and misses some; the assay was immunoSEQ multiplex PCR. The sample shows 80,000 to 100,000 clones, around 47% of them seen only once. This sample comprised CD8+ T cells sorted from blood, obtained at week 24, from a patient treated with tofacitinib. This TCR was recovered from a human donor with alopecia areata.

CDR3 sequence: CASSLAGSYEQYF. In DNA form, the CDR3 reads TGCGCCAGCAGCTTGGCCGGCTCCTACGAGCAGTACTTC. The chain recombines TRBV5-1 with TRBJ2-7, with D unresolved. The CDR3 covers 13 residues. With 0 bases removed from V and 0 bases from J, the gap between germline ends came to 4 bases. The V gene's germline CDR1 is SGHRS and CDR2 YFSETQ.